The 27 T cell receptor beta chains below were found in one sample sequenced in a study of blood T cell repertoires in COVID-19. Profiled with immunoSEQ multiplex PCR; TCRdb holds only in-frame clones, not every one. This sample has under 500,000 clones, with about 85% found just once. Sequenced: PBMCs or T cells enriched from blood (not recorded which). These receptors came from a woman aged 18-29 years with acute COVID-19.

The chain combines TRBV27 with TRBJ2-4; possibly TRBD1 for D (6 bases). The CDR3 runs 14 residues. The germline gives CDR1 MNHEY, CDR2 SMNVEV (reference sequence). Deletions cut 0 bases from V and 6 bases from J, with 9 bases between. CDR3 region: CASSLSVQGNIQYF. DNA of the CDR3: TGTGCCAGCAGTTTATCAGTACAGGGAAACATTCAGTACTTC.

The chain employs TRBV18 and TRBJ2-7, with 10 positions matching TRBD1. After removal of 4 bases from V and 3 bases from J, the junction contained 9 bases not matched to a gene. Germline V gives CDR1 KGHSH, CDR2 LQKENI. This CDR3 region has 16 residues. The CDR3 loop reads CASSHTTGGASYEQYF. CDR3 DNA: TGTGCCAGCTCACACACGACAGGGGGCGCGAGCTACGAGCAGTACTTC.

This clone was observed once. The chain has TRBV27 and TRBJ2-1, with 8 bases lining up with TRBD2. Germline CDR1 is MNHEY and CDR2 is SMNVEV (reference sequence). The CDR3 is made up of 15 amino acids. The ends lost 6 bases at V and 7 bases at J; junction bases unmatched: 11. The CDR3 here is CASRRPGLGGNEQFF. CDR3 bases: TGTGCCAGCAGACGTCCGGGACTAGGGGGGAATGAGCAGTTCTTC.

The chain is built from TRBV28 and TRBJ1-1; TRBD1 matches at 7 bases. Germline CDR1 is MDHEN and CDR2 is SYDVKM. The CDR3 has 14 amino acids. V lost 6 bases, J lost 0 bases, and 4 bases stayed unmatched. CDR3 sequence: CASSRGQLNTEAFF. CDR3 nucleotide sequence: TGTGCCAGCAGCCGGGGACAGTTGAACACTGAAGCTTTCTTT.

Regarding this clone: Other nucleotide sequences in the sample specify the same CDR3. The chain has TRBV3-1 (or the pseudogene TRBV3-2) and TRBJ1-3; maybe TRBD1 (5 bases). Looked up from germline, CDR1 is LGHDT and CDR2 is YNNKEL (reference sequence). Deletions cut 1 base from V and 3 bases from J, with 7 bases between. The CDR3 is 14 amino acids. The CDR3 bases are TGTGCCAGCAGCCAAGGGGGCGGTGGAAACACCATATATTTT. It encodes CASSQGGGGNTIYF.

Here the CDR3 reads CSVETRHGELFF. The CDR3 DNA is TGCAGCGTTGAAACCCGACACGGGGAGCTGTTTTTT. The chain uses TRBV29-1 and TRBJ2-2; D is unresolved. Germline CDR1 is SQVTM and CDR2 is ANQGSEA. This CDR3 comprises 12 residues. V lost 2 bases and J 7 bases, leaving 8 bases between the germline ends.

The V call is TRBV29-1, the J call TRBJ2-2, with no clear D. This CDR3 comprises 13 residues. Trimming pared 3 bases from V and 2 bases from J, leaving 7 bases between. Germline V CDR1 and CDR2: SQVTM, ANQGSEA. The CDR3 DNA is TGCAGCGTTGATGGCGGAAACACCGGGGAGCTGTTTTTT. Its translation: CSVDGGNTGELFF.

The rearrangement links TRBV10-2 to TRBJ1-2, with TRBD1 identical over 7 bases. The length of the CDR3 is 13 residues. Germline values: CDR1 WSHSY, CDR2 SAAADI. J was trimmed by 5 bases and V by 2 bases; bases with no gene match: 2. This chain's CDR3 is CASSETGEYGYTF. The CDR3 nucleotides read TGCGCCAGCAGTGAGACAGGGGAATATGGCTACACCTTC.

The J gene is TRBJ2-7, the V gene TRBV10-3; a weak D match, TRBD1 (6 bases). Germline loops: CDR1 ENHRY, CDR2 SYGVKD. V lost 5 bases, J lost 4 bases, and 9 bases lay in between. The CDR3 consists of 12 residues. The CDR3 DNA reads TGTGCCATCAGTCCCACAGGGTACGAGCAGTACTTC. Protein sequence: CAISPTGYEQYF.

The rearrangement joins TRBV6-5 to TRBJ2-5, with a weak D call TRBD1 (5 bases). The CDR3 loop spans 13 amino acids. Germline V lookup: CDR1 MNHEY, CDR2 SVGAGI. Trimming took 7 bases from V and 5 from J, leaving 14 bases between them. CDR3 sequence reads: CASTRTTAETQYF. As DNA, the CDR3 is TGTGCCAGCACCAGGACGACAGCGGAGACCCAGTACTTC.

This chain links TRBV14 with TRBJ1-4; D possibly corresponds to TRBD1 (5 bases). Trimming removed 4 bases at V and 1 base at J, with 10 bases between. Germline CDR1 and CDR2: SGHDN and FVKESK. The CDR3 sequence is 15 residues long. DNA of the CDR3: TGTGCCAGCAGCCCACTCAGGGTAACTAATGAAAAACTGTTTTTT. This codes for CASSPLRVTNEKLFF.

The chain couples TRBV12-3 or TRBV12-4 to TRBJ1-3; D is perhaps TRBD1 (6 bases). The V and J ends lost 6 bases and 4 bases respectively, with 10 bases between them. The CDR3 totals 13 residues. In DNA, the CDR3 is TGTGCCAGCAGCTGGACAGACGGAAACACCATATATTTT. Its translation is CASSWTDGNTIYF.

This clone has only a few counts. This sample also contains other DNA sequences that code for the same CDR3. V is TRBV6-1 and J is TRBJ2-7; TRBD2 matches at 7 bases. Germline lookup yields CDR1 MNHNS and CDR2 SASEGT. J was trimmed by 2 bases and V by 2 bases; bases with no gene match: 6. The CDR3 contains 15 residues. The CDR3 bases are TGTGCCAGCAGTGAATACGGACTAGGGGCCTACGAGCAGTACTTC. This codes for CASSEYGLGAYEQYF.

The V and J genes are TRBV2 and TRBJ1-4; TRBD1 aligns across 7 bases. Germline loops: CDR1 SNHLY, CDR2 FYNNEI. The ends lost 8 bases at V and 6 bases at J; junction bases unmatched: 12. CDR3 length: 15 amino acids. CDR3 loop: CASVRGGQLHEKLFF. CDR3 sequence (DNA): TGTGCCAGCGTTCGAGGGGGACAGCTTCATGAAAAACTGTTTTTT.

This chain uses TRBV28 with TRBJ2-7, with D maybe TRBD2 (6 bases). This CDR3 contains 14 residues. The V gene's germline CDR1 is MDHEN and CDR2 SYDVKM. The germline V and J ends were trimmed by 6 bases and 3 bases, with 15 bases remaining between them. The CDR3 nucleotides are TGTGCCAGCAGATCTACAGCCGGGAGCTACGAGCAGTACTTC. It codes for CASRSTAGSYEQYF.

V is TRBV5-1 and J is TRBJ1-1; D possibly corresponds to TRBD1 (6 bases). CDR1 and CDR2 (germline): SGHRS, YFSETQ. V lost 1 base and J lost 0, with 13 bases in between. The CDR3 loop spans 16 amino acids. The CDR3 DNA follows: TGCGCCAGCAGCTTGCGGGCAGGGGATATGAACACTGAAGCTTTCTTT. Amino acids: CASSLRAGDMNTEAFF. The full variable domain, its missing parts supplied by reference TRBV5-1 and TRBJ1-1, is KAGVTQTPRYLIKTRGQQVTLSCSPISGHRSVSWYQQTPGQGLQFLFEYFSETQRNKGNFPGRFSGRQFSNSRSEMNVSTLELGDSALYLCASSLRAGDMNTEAFFGQGTRLTVV.

The chain employs TRBV23-1 and TRBJ2-7, with TRBD1 matching over 10 bases. TRBV23-1 carries the ORF label, with uncertain function. The CDR3 extends over 14 amino acids. The ends lost 4 bases at V and 10 bases at J; junction bases unmatched: 10. The CDR3 reads CASSLSTGGAYQYF. The CDR3, as DNA: TGCGCCAGCAGTCTATCGACAGGGGGCGCCTACCAGTACTTC.

This clone has a handful of counts. Here the CDR3 DNA reads TGTGCCAGCAGTGAGATTGGAAACACCATATATTTT. Residues: CASSEIGNTIYF. The V and J genes are TRBV28 and TRBJ1-3; the D is unclear. CDR3 length equals 12 residues. The germline V gene has CDR1 MDHEN and CDR2 SYDVKM. V lost 5 bases and J 3 bases, leaving 5 bases between the germline ends. The variable domain in full, completed from reference TRBV28 and TRBJ1-3, reads DVKVTQSSRYLVKRTGEKVFLECVQDMDHENMFWYRQDPGLGLRLIYFSYDVKMKEKGDIPEGYSVSREKKERFSLILESASTNQTSMYLCASSEIGNTIYFGEGSWLTVV.

This chain joins TRBV29-1 and TRBJ1-4; TRBD1 aligns across 8 bases. The CDR3 contains 13 residues. Germline CDR1 SQVTM, CDR2 ANQGSEA. Losses at the gene ends were 8 bases for V and 5 bases for J; bases not matched to a gene: 7. In DNA, the CDR3 is TGCAGCTTTTCGACAGGGGCCAATGAAAAACTGTTTTTT. Translating it yields CSFSTGANEKLFF. The full variable domain, its missing parts supplied by reference TRBV29-1 and TRBJ1-4, is SAVISQKPSRDICQRGTSLTIQCQVDSQVTMMFWYRQQPGQSLTLIATANQGSEATYESGFVIDKFPISRPNLTFSTLTVSNMSPEDSSIYLCSFSTGANEKLFFGSGTQLSVL.

This chain connects TRBV7-9 to TRBJ1-6; a weak D match, TRBD1 (5 bases). This CDR3 comprises 14 residues. The ends were cut back, 1 base at V and 10 bases at J, with 11 bases in the middle. Looked up from germline, CDR1 is SEHNR and CDR2 is FQNEAQ (reference sequence). The CDR3 protein is CASSLDQGNSPLHF. Here the CDR3 DNA reads TGTGCCAGCAGCTTAGACCAGGGCAACTCACCCCTCCACTTT.

The chain is built from TRBV7-2 and TRBJ1-2; possible D gene TRBD1, 6 bases. V was shortened by 4 bases and J by 0 bases, with 12 bases between the two germline ends. There are 15 residues in the CDR3. Germline CDR1 and CDR2: SGHTA and FQGNSA. CDR3: CASSSTGPANYGYTF. As DNA, the CDR3 is TGTGCCAGCAGCTCTACAGGGCCGGCTAACTATGGCTACACCTTC. Looking up the rest from reference TRBV7-2 and TRBJ1-2 gives the full variable domain: GAGVSQSPSNKVTEKGKDVELRCDPISGHTALYWYRQSLGQGLEFLIYFQGNSAPDKSGLPSDRFSAERTGGSVSTLTIQRTQQEDSAVYLCASSSTGPANYGYTFGSGTRLTVV.

This chain uses TRBV27 with TRBJ2-2; TRBD2 agrees at 7 bases. Germline-derived CDR1 and CDR2 are MNHEY and SMNVEV (reference sequence). V lost 7 bases and J lost 5; bases outside the gene matches: 4. CDR3 length: 13 amino acids. The CDR3: CASTNSGTGELFF. CDR3 in DNA: TGTGCCAGCACTAATAGCGGGACCGGGGAGCTGTTTTTT.

This chain uses TRBV7-2 with TRBJ1-1, with D maybe TRBD1 (6 bases). Looked up from germline, CDR1 is SGHTA and CDR2 is FQGNSA. CDR3 length: 15 amino acids. Trimming took 5 bases from V and 9 from J, leaving 22 bases between them. CDR3 protein: CASSAQTGQAMKAFF. The CDR3 coding sequence is TGTGCCAGCAGCGCCCAAACAGGGCAAGCAATGAAAGCTTTCTTT.

As concerns this clone: The same CDR3 can be traced to other DNA sequences in this sample. The chain is built from TRBV19 and TRBJ1-5; D ambiguous. The CDR3 covers 13 residues. Trimming cost V 5 bases and J 1 base, with 6 bases left between them. Looked up from germline, CDR1 is LNHDA and CDR2 is SQIVND (reference sequence). The CDR3: CASSVGSNQPQHF. CDR3 DNA: TGTGCCAGTAGTGTGGGCAGCAATCAGCCCCAGCATTTT.

Concerning this clone itself: Other nucleotide sequences from this sample produce the same CDR3. This rearrangement joins TRBV3-1 (or the pseudogene TRBV3-2) to TRBJ1-6, with a possible D match to TRBD1 (5 bases). The CDR3 consists of 15 residues. V was clipped by 4 bases and J by 1 base, with 8 bases between them. The V gene's germline CDR1 is LGHDT and CDR2 YNNKEL (reference sequence). The CDR3 here is CASSPGGSYNSPLHF. CDR3 coding DNA: TGTGCCAGCAGCCCGGGGGGGTCCTATAATTCACCCCTCCACTTT.

The gene calls are TRBV7-8 and TRBJ2-1, with 13 nucleotides matching TRBD2. Germline trimming cut 1 base from V and 10 bases from J; bases unmatched to any gene: 10. The CDR3 runs 17 residues. Germline CDR1 and CDR2: SGHVS and FQNEAQ. The CDR3 sequence: CASSLVVSGLAGVEQFF. The CDR3 bases are TGTGCCAGCAGCTTAGTAGTTAGCGGACTAGCGGGGGTAGAGCAGTTCTTC.

The chain joins TRBV5-4 to TRBJ2-1, with D unresolved. The germline CDR1 and CDR2 sequences are SGHNT and YYREEE (reference sequence). V was pared by 4 bases and J by 4 bases, with 3 bases between. The CDR3 has 11 residues. This CDR3 reads CASSQYNEQFF. The DNA for the CDR3 is TGTGCCAGCAGCCAATACAATGAGCAGTTCTTC.